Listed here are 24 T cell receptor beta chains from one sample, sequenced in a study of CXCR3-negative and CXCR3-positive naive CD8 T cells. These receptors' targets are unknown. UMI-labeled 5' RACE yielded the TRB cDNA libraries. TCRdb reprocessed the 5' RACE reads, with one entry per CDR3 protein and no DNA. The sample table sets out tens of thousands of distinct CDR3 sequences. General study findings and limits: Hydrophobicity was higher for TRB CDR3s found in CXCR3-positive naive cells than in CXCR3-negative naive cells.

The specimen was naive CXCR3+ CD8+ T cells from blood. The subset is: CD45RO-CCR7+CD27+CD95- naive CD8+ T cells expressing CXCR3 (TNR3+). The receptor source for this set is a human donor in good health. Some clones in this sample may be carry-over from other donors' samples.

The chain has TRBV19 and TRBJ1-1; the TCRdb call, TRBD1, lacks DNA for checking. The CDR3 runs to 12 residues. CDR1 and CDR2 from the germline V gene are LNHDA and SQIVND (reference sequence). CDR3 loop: CASKGTVTEAFF.

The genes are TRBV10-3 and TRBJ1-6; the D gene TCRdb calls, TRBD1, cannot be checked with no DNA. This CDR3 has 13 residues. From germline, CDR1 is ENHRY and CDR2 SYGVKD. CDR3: CAISESQGSPLHF.

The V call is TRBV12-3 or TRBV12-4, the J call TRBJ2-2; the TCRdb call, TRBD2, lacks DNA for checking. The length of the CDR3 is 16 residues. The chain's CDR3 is CASRLTMGLVIGELFF.

The CDR3 loop is CSVSQGAFYEQYF. The gene calls are TRBV29-1 and TRBJ2-7; there is no DNA to check the TCRdb D call of TRBD1. The germline CDR1 and CDR2 sequences are SQVTM and ANQGSEA. This CDR3 is built from 13 residues.

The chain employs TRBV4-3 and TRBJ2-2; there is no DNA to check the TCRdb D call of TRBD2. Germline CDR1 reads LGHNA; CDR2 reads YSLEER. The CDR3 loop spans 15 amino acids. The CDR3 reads CASSPWGPNTGELFF.

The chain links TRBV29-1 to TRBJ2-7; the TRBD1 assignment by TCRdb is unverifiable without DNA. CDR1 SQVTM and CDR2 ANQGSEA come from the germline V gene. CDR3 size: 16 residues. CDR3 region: CSVGGGPGQTTYEQYF.

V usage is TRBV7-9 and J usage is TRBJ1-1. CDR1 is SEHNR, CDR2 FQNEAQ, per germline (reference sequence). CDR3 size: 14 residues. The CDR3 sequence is CASRRSSGTTEAFF.

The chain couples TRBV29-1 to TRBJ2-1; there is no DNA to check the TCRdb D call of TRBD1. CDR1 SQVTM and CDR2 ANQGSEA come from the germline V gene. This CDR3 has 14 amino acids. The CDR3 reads CSVVRGPSYNEQFF.

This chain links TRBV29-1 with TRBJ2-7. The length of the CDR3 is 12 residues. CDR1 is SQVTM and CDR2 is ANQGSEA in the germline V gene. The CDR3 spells CSVEGGAFEQYF.

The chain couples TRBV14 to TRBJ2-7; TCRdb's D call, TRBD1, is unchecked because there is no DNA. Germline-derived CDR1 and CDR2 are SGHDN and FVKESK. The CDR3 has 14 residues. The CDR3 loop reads CASSQGTGDYEQYF.

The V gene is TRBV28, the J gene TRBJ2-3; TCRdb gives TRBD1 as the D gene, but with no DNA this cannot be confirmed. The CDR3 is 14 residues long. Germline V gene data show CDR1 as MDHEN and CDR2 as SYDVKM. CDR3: CASSTPPRLYTQYF.

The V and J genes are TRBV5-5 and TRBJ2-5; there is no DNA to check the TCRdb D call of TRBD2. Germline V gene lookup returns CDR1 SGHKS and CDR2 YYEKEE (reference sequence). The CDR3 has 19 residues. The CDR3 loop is CASSFLPIGSGLKMETQYF.

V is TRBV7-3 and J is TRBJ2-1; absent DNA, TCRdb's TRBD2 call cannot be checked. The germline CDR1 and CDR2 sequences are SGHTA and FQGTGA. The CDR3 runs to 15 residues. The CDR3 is CASSLKIAENNEQFF. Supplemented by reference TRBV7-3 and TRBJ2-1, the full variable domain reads GAGVSQTPSNKVTEKGKYVELRCDPISGHTALYWYRQSLGQGPEFLIYFQGTGAADDSGLPNDRFFAVRPEGSVSTLKIQRTERGDSAVYLCASSLKIAENNEQFFGPGTRLTVL.

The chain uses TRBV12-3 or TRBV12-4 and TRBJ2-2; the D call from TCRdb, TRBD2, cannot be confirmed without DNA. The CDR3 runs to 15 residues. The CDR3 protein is CASLDWSGNTGELFF.

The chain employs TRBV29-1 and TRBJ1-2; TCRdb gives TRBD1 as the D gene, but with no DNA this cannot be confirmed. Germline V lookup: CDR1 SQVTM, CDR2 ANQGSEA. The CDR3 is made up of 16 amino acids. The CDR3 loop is CSVGPGQGPTNYGYTF. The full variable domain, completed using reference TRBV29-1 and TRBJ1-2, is SAVISQKPSRDICQRGTSLTIQCQVDSQVTMMFWYRQQPGQSLTLIATANQGSEATYESGFVIDKFPISRPNLTFSTLTVSNMSPEDSSIYLCSVGPGQGPTNYGYTFGSGTRLTVV.

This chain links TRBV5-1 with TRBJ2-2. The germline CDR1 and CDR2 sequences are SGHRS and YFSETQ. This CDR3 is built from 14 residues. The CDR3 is CASSLEVGTGELFF.

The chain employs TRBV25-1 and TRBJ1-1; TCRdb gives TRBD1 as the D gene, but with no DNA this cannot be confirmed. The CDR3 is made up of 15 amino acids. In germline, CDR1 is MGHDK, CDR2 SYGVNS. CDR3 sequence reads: CASSEYAGVNTEAFF.

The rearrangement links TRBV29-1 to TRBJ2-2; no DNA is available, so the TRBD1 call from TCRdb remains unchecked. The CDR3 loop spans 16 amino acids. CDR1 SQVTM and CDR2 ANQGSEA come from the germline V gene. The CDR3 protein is CSVEGGTGGLEGELFF.

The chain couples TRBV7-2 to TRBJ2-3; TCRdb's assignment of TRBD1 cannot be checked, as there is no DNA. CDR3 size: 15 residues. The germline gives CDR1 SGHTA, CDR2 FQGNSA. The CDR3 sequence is CATTSGGTLTDTQYF. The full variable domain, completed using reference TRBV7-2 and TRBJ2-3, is GAGVSQSPSNKVTEKGKDVELRCDPISGHTALYWYRQSLGQGLEFLIYFQGNSAPDKSGLPSDRFSAERTGGSVSTLTIQRTQQEDSAVYLCATTSGGTLTDTQYFGPGTRLTVL.

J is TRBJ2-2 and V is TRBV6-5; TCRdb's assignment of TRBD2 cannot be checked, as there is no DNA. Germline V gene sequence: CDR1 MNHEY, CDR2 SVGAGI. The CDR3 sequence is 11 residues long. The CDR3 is CASREAGELFF.

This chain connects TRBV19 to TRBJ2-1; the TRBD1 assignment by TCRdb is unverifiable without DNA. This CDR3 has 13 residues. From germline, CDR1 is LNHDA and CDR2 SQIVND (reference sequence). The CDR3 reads CASSPQGGNEQFF.

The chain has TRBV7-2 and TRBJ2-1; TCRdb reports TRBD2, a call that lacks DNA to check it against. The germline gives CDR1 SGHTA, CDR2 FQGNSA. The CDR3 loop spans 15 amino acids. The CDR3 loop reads CASSSLAGGYHEQFF.

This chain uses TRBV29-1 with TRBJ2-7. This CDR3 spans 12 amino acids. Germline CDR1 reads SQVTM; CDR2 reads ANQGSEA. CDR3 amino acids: CSVDGDADEQYF.

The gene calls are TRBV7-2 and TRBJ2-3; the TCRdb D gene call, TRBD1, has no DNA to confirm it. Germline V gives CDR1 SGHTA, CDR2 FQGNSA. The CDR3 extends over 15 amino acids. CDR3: CASRQGGGGSDTQYF.